This is a list of T cell receptor beta chains from one sample in a study of blood T cell repertoires in COVID-19. Clones were sequenced by immunoSEQ multiplex PCR, and TCRdb holds only the in-frame ones, with some missing. This sample has 180,000 or so clones, with around four fifths found just once. The specimen sequenced was PBMCs or T cells enriched from blood (not recorded which). Receptor source: a woman aged 45 to 65 in a cohort exposed to, infected with or recovered from COVID-19 (not recorded which). Both conserved end residues are part of each CDR3. Each record gives: D gene, J gene, clone size, V gene, CDR3 protein, CDR3 DNA. The D gene is left open where the match is weak. Only some rows state a clone size, as once, few, many or a class for expanded clones.

d_gene: NA; j_gene: TRBJ1-4; abundance: NA; v_gene: TRBV2; CDR3aa: CASRVGSTNEKLFF; CDR3nt: TGTGCCAGCCGGGTCGGGTCAACTAATGAAAAACTGTTTTTT
d_gene: TRBD1; j_gene: TRBJ1-5; abundance: NA; v_gene: TRBV28; CDR3aa: CASSYGDRGFQPQHF; CDR3nt: TGTGCCAGCAGTTATGGGGACAGGGGGTTTCAGCCCCAGCATTTT
d_gene: NA; j_gene: TRBJ1-5; abundance: NA; v_gene: TRBV28; CDR3aa: CAAAPTNQPQHF; CDR3nt: TGTGCCGCCGCGCCTACCAATCAGCCCCAGCATTTT
d_gene: NA; j_gene: TRBJ1-5; abundance: few; v_gene: TRBV6-2/TRBV6-3; CDR3aa: CASSYSFQNSNQPQHF; CDR3nt: TGTGCCAGCAGTTACTCTTTCCAGAATAGCAATCAGCCCCAGCATTTT
d_gene: NA; j_gene: TRBJ1-5; abundance: NA; v_gene: TRBV19; CDR3aa: CASSIWGGAGNQPQHF; CDR3nt: TGTGCCAGTAGTATTTGGGGGGGCGCGGGGAATCAGCCCCAGCATTTT
d_gene: TRBD2; j_gene: TRBJ2-3; abundance: NA; v_gene: TRBV2; CDR3aa: CASREGLAETDTQYF; CDR3nt: TGTGCCAGCAGAGAGGGACTAGCGGAGACAGATACGCAGTATTTT
d_gene: TRBD1; j_gene: TRBJ2-1; abundance: NA; v_gene: TRBV24-1; CDR3aa: CATSLTGTVHNEQFF; CDR3nt: TGTGCCACCAGTTTAACCGGGACAGTACACAATGAGCAGTTCTTC
d_gene: TRBD1; j_gene: TRBJ2-3; abundance: few; v_gene: TRBV5-6; CDR3aa: CASSLDDRDTQYF; CDR3nt: TGTGCCAGCAGCTTGGATGACAGGGACACGCAGTATTTT
d_gene: TRBD1; j_gene: TRBJ1-6; abundance: NA; v_gene: TRBV27; CDR3aa: CASSPSGTENSPLHF; CDR3nt: TGTGCCAGCAGTCCGTCCGGGACAGAGAATTCACCCCTCCACTTT
d_gene: NA; j_gene: TRBJ1-5; abundance: NA; v_gene: TRBV15; CDR3aa: CATSRGISNQPQHF; CDR3nt: TGTGCCACCAGCAGAGGTATTAGTAATCAGCCCCAGCATTTT
d_gene: NA; j_gene: TRBJ1-2; abundance: NA; v_gene: TRBV21-1; CDR3aa: CASSEETLGGYTF; CDR3nt: TGTGCCAGCAGCGAAGAGACTCTTGGGGGCTACACCTTC